These 26 T cell receptor beta chains share one sample of origin, sequenced in a study of shared clonotypes between healthy human individuals. Assay used: immunoSEQ multiplex PCR; TCRdb lists only in-frame clones, some missing. The sample shows about 2.2 million clones, roughly 91% of them seen only once. Naive CD8 populations comprised CD45RO-negative cells positively selected for CCR7, excluding terminally differentiated effector memory CD45RA+ cells. Sequencing was carried out using naive CD8+ T cells from PBMCs. Receptors were obtained from a man between 18 and 35 years old in good health. Some clones in this sample may be carry-over from other donors' samples.

The rearrangement joins TRBV11-2 to TRBJ1-1; D gene uncertain. The ends were cut back, 5 bases at V and 1 base at J, with 8 bases in the middle. Germline CDR1 SGHAT, CDR2 FQNNGV. The CDR3 is 13 amino acids. The CDR3 loop reads CASSASPNTEAFF. The CDR3 DNA is TGTGCCAGCAGCGCCAGCCCGAACACTGAAGCTTTCTTT.

Remarks on this clone: This sample also contains other DNA sequences that code for the same CDR3. This sequence joins TRBV28 and TRBJ2-1; possibly TRBD1 for D (5 bases). Germline V gene lookup returns CDR1 MDHEN and CDR2 SYDVKM. This CDR3 is 12 amino acids long. V dropped 4 bases and J dropped 7 bases, with 8 bases sitting between them. CDR3 loop: CASSWTLNEQFF. The CDR3 DNA reads TGTGCCAGCAGTTGGACACTAAATGAGCAGTTCTTC.

This clone has only a few counts. Other DNA sequences of this sample code for an identical CDR3. The chain joins TRBV4-1 to TRBJ2-2, with D unclear. The CDR3 has 11 residues. Trimming removed 1 base at V and 8 bases at J, with 2 bases between. Germline values: CDR1 MGHRA, CDR2 YSYEKL. The CDR3 protein is CASSQGGELFF. CDR3 nucleotides: TGCGCCAGCAGCCAAGGAGGGGAGCTGTTTTTT.

J is TRBJ2-7 and V is TRBV9; 13 bases match TRBD2. The CDR3 has 16 residues. V lost 4 bases to trimming and J lost 2 bases; unmatched junction nucleotides: 6. Germline CDR1 and CDR2: SGDLS and YYNGEE. The CDR3: CASSSPLAGGPYEQYF. In DNA, the CDR3 is TGTGCCAGCAGCTCACCACTAGCGGGAGGGCCCTACGAGCAGTACTTC. Combining the CDR3 with reference TRBV9 and TRBJ2-7 gives the whole variable domain DSGVTQTPKHLITATGQRVTLRCSPRSGDLSVYWYQQSLDQGLQFLIQYYNGEERAKGNILERFSAQQFPDLHSELNLSSLELGDSALYFCASSSPLAGGPYEQYFGPGTRLTVT.

The V gene is TRBV6-5, the J gene TRBJ1-5; no firm D call. Germline assignment: CDR1 MNHEY and CDR2 SVGAGI. Trimming removed 0 bases from V and 7 bases from J, with 13 bases in between. This CDR3 contains 15 residues. The CDR3 region has the DNA TGTGCCAGCAGTTACTCGCTTTCGTCCCCCCAGCCCCAGCATTTT. Translated: CASSYSLSSPQPQHF.

The gene calls are TRBV6-1 and TRBJ1-2; TRBD1 agrees at 7 bases. The CDR3 contains 15 residues. The germline gives CDR1 MNHNS, CDR2 SASEGT. The V and J ends lost 5 bases and 1 base, in that order; junction bases with no gene match: 7. CDR3 coding DNA: TGTGCCAGCAGTTCGACAGGGAGGGATAACTATGGCTACACCTTC. Protein sequence: CASSSTGRDNYGYTF.

The rearrangement links TRBV27 to TRBJ2-1, with D possibly matching TRBD1 (5 bases). CDR3 length: 17 residues. The germline V and J ends were trimmed by 3 bases and 8 bases, with 23 bases remaining between them. In germline, CDR1 is MNHEY, CDR2 SMNVEV (reference sequence). This chain's CDR3 is CASSLVRAVSPRDEQFF. CDR3 sequence (DNA): TGTGCCAGCAGTTTGGTCAGGGCCGTCTCCCCCCGTGATGAGCAGTTCTTC.

The rearrangement joins TRBV28 to TRBJ1-2; 10 positions agree with TRBD1. Germline V CDR1 and CDR2: MDHEN, SYDVKM. V gave up 6 bases and J gave up 4 bases; unmatched junction bases: 8. This CDR3 spans 15 amino acids. The DNA for the CDR3 is TGTGCCAGCAGCTTCCGGGACAGGGGCCCCTATGGCTACACCTTC. Translating gives CASSFRDRGPYGYTF.

The chain uses TRBV6-4 and TRBJ2-1; the match to TRBD2 covers 8 bases. CDR1 is MRHNA, CDR2 SNTAGT, per germline. The CDR3 has 17 amino acids. The J segment lost 4 bases and the V segment lost 2 bases, leaving 10 bases of the junction unmatched. The CDR3 spells CASSDTTGTRLYNEQFF. CDR3 nucleotides: TGTGCCAGCAGTGACACTACCGGGACTAGACTATACAATGAGCAGTTCTTC.

The chain couples TRBV10-3 to TRBJ2-6, with D perhaps matching TRBD1 (5 bases). Trimming cost V 6 bases and J 0 bases, with 9 bases left between them. CDR1 and CDR2 (germline): ENHRY, SYGVKD. The CDR3 is 15 amino acids. CDR3 sequence (DNA): TGTGCCATCAGGGATACAGGCTCTGGGGCCAACGTCCTGACTTTC. This codes for CAIRDTGSGANVLTF.

This clone has only a few counts. This sequence joins TRBV29-1 and TRBJ1-3; D is unresolved. The germline gives CDR1 SQVTM, CDR2 ANQGSEA. The CDR3 is made up of 14 amino acids. The germline V and J ends were trimmed by 1 base and 0 bases, with 7 bases remaining between them. As DNA, the CDR3 is TGCAGCGTTGAAGGCCGGGACTCTGGAAACACCATATATTTT. It codes for CSVEGRDSGNTIYF. Supplemented by reference TRBV29-1 and TRBJ1-3, the full variable domain reads SAVISQKPSRDICQRGTSLTIQCQVDSQVTMMFWYRQQPGQSLTLIATANQGSEATYESGFVIDKFPISRPNLTFSTLTVSNMSPEDSSIYLCSVEGRDSGNTIYFGEGSWLTVV.

V and J are TRBV30 and TRBJ1-2; maybe TRBD1 (5 bases). The CDR3 length is 14 residues. V gave up 0 bases and J gave up 4 bases, with 12 bases separating them. Germline V gene lookup returns CDR1 GTSNPN and CDR2 SVGIG (reference sequence). The CDR3 nucleotides are TGTGCCTGGAGTGTAAGGGGCTCCGGCTATGGCTACACCTTC. This gives the protein CAWSVRGSGYGYTF. The full variable domain, with the rest looked up from reference TRBV30 and TRBJ1-2, is SQTIHQWPATLVQPVGSPLSLECTVEGTSNPNLYWYRQAAGRGLQLLFYSVGIGQISSEVPQNLSASRPQDRQFILSSKKLLLSDSGFYLCAWSVRGSGYGYTFGSGTRLTVV.

The V and J genes are TRBV7-9 and TRBJ2-7, with a possible D match to TRBD2 (6 bases). The CDR3 is 13 amino acids. Germline V lookup: CDR1 SEHNR, CDR2 FQNEAQ (reference sequence). Trimming removed 5 bases at V and 5 bases at J, with 13 bases between. The CDR3 DNA is TGTGCCAGCAGCGGAGGGCCGCGGAACGAGCAGTACTTC. Residues: CASSGGPRNEQYF.

V is TRBV7-7 and J is TRBJ2-2; TRBD2 agrees at 10 bases. Losses at the gene ends were 0 bases for V and 1 base for J; bases not matched to a gene: 2. Germline CDR1 is SSHAT and CDR2 is FNYEAQ (reference sequence). This CDR3 comprises 17 residues. In nucleotides, the CDR3 is TGTGCCAGCAGCTTAGCAGGGACTAGCGTGAACACCGGGGAGCTGTTTTTT. The encoded protein is CASSLAGTSVNTGELFF.

The chain recombines TRBV11-2 with TRBJ2-1; TRBD1 agrees at 7 bases. The CDR3 length is 15 residues. Germline loops: CDR1 SGHAT, CDR2 FQNNGV. V lost 2 bases to trimming and J lost 5 bases; unmatched junction nucleotides: 6. The CDR3: CASSLKQGTNNEQFF. The CDR3 DNA reads as TGTGCCAGCAGCTTAAAACAGGGGACCAACAATGAGCAGTTCTTC.

The chain employs TRBV12-5 and TRBJ1-1, with D possibly being TRBD1 (6 bases). Per germline, CDR1 LGHNT and CDR2 FRNRAP. Trimming pared 7 bases from V and 4 bases from J, leaving 13 bases between. This CDR3 spans 13 amino acids. In DNA form, the CDR3 reads TGTGCTAGTGCCCGGGGAGGGGGCACTGAAGCTTTCTTT. This encodes CASARGGGTEAFF.

The rearrangement uses TRBV13 and TRBJ2-6; 9 bases are a match to TRBD1. The germline V gene encodes CDR1 PRHDT and CDR2 FYEKMQ (reference sequence). The V and J ends lost 5 bases and 7 bases, in that order; junction bases with no gene match: 12. This CDR3 has 17 residues. In DNA, the CDR3 is TGTGCCAGCAGCCAAGATCCCGGGACAGGGTACGCCAACGTCCTGACTTTC. It yields the protein CASSQDPGTGYANVLTF.

The chain joins TRBV6-5 to TRBJ2-3, with 9 bases matching TRBD2. V dropped 3 bases and J dropped 3; count of bases not matched to a gene: 4. The germline V gene encodes CDR1 MNHEY and CDR2 SVGAGI. This CDR3 comprises 15 residues. Written as DNA, the CDR3 is TGTGCCAGCAGTTATCTAGCGGGAAGTACAGATACGCAGTATTTT. It specifies CASSYLAGSTDTQYF.

As to this clone: At the DNA level, this CDR3 is encoded by other sequences in the same sample as well. The J gene is TRBJ1-5, the V gene TRBV27; 7 bases match TRBD1. The V and J ends lost 5 bases and 7 bases, in that order; junction bases with no gene match: 8. The CDR3 consists of 14 residues. The germline V gene encodes CDR1 MNHEY and CDR2 SMNVEV (reference sequence). CDR3 coding DNA: TGTGCCAGCAGTCCCAGACAGGGAGGCCAGCCCCAGCATTTT. Protein sequence: CASSPRQGGQPQHF.

V gene TRBV4-1 combines with J gene TRBJ2-7; TRBD2 is a possible D gene (6 bases). Between the trimmed V and J ends, which lost 5 bases and 1 base, there was a span of 12 bases. This CDR3 has 14 amino acids. Per germline, CDR1 MGHRA and CDR2 YSYEKL. In nucleotides, the CDR3 is TGCGCCAGCAGCACCCGGGACTCATCCTACGAGCAGTACTTC. It codes for CASSTRDSSYEQYF.

V is TRBV5-1 and J is TRBJ2-3; D uncertain. Germline V gene lookup returns CDR1 SGHRS and CDR2 YFSETQ. The V end was cut by 1 base, the J end by 4 bases, with 7 bases between. The CDR3 runs 13 residues. In DNA, the CDR3 is TGCGCCAGCAGCTTGATTTTTTCAGATACGCAGTATTTT. Its translation: CASSLIFSDTQYF.

Turning to this clone: Other DNA sequences from this sample encode an identical CDR3 as well. The chain combines TRBV7-2 with TRBJ1-1; D gene ambiguous. The CDR3 is 12 amino acids. Trimming took off 3 bases at V and 5 bases at J, with 7 bases between the two ends. Germline V gene sequence: CDR1 SGHTA, CDR2 FQGNSA. CDR3 DNA: TGTGCCAGCAGCTTTGGGCGGACTGAAGCTTTCTTT. This sequence encodes CASSFGRTEAFF.

The chain carries TRBV28 and TRBJ1-4; D is unresolved. CDR3 size: 15 residues. Trimming removed 6 bases at V and 5 bases at J, with 16 bases between. Germline values: CDR1 MDHEN, CDR2 SYDVKM. The CDR3 loop is CASSSGRTLNEKLFF. The CDR3 DNA follows: TGTGCCAGCAGCTCCGGCCGGACGTTAAATGAAAAACTGTTTTTT.

Points on this clone: This specimen includes other DNA sequences encoding the same CDR3. The chain carries TRBV29-1 and TRBJ2-7; a weak D match, TRBD2 (5 bases). This CDR3 region has 12 residues. Germline CDR1 reads SQVTM; CDR2 reads ANQGSEA. V lost 6 bases to trimming and J lost 3 bases, with 12 bases between them. CDR3 in amino acids: CSVGRGDYEQYF. The CDR3 DNA follows: TGCAGCGTAGGACGGGGAGACTACGAGCAGTACTTC.

The genes are TRBV11-2 and TRBJ2-7, with 13 bases identical to TRBD2. Germline V gives CDR1 SGHAT, CDR2 FQNNGV. The CDR3 is made up of 15 amino acids. The junction had 7 bases not matched to a gene; V was cut back by 5 bases and J by 6 bases. For the CDR3, the DNA is TGTGCCAGCAGCGTAACCGGGACTAGCGGGACCGAGCAGTACTTC. This codes for CASSVTGTSGTEQYF.

This clone was counted between two and nine times. J is TRBJ2-7 and V is TRBV19; D remains unclear. CDR1 is LNHDA and CDR2 is SQIVND in the germline V gene (reference sequence). V gave up 4 bases and J gave up 3 bases, with 22 bases separating them. The CDR3 runs to 17 residues. For the CDR3, the DNA is TGTGCCAGTAGTAGTCCGTCTTTTGGGCAGGAGCGCTACGAGCAGTACTTC. Translation gives CASSSPSFGQERYEQYF.